Listed below are T cell receptor beta chains from one sample, sequenced in a study of technical replicates of blood from a few donors. Assay: immunoSEQ multiplex PCR; the TCRdb copy retains only in-frame clones and omits some. This sample has about 70,000 clones, with roughly 96% found just once. The sequenced sample was T cells isolated from PBMCs. The receptor source for this set is a human donor in good health. Both conserved end residues are trimmed from each CDR3.

V gene: TRBV7-9
J gene: TRBJ1-1
CDR3 protein: ASRQGMNTEAF

V gene: TRBV30
J gene: TRBJ2-1
CDR3 protein: AWNPVGLARREQF

V gene: TRBV5-6
J gene: TRBJ1-2
CDR3 protein: ASSLYFIDPDSYGYT

V gene: TRBV6-1
J gene: TRBJ1-1
CDR3 protein: ASSEFGWAEAF

V gene: TRBV10-2
J gene: TRBJ2-3
CDR3 protein: ASSVSGSSTDTQY

V gene: TRBV27
J gene: TRBJ2-3
CDR3 protein: ASRRGFSDTQY

V gene: TRBV18
J gene: TRBJ2-3
CDR3 protein: ASSPSLAGGHGDTQY

V gene: TRBV6-5
J gene: TRBJ2-7
CDR3 protein: ASSGTSGTTPEQY

V gene: TRBV7-9
J gene: TRBJ2-7
CDR3 protein: ASSLAGGAYEQY

V gene: TRBV20-1
J gene: TRBJ1-1
CDR3 protein: SASRTEAF

V gene: TRBV6-1
J gene: TRBJ2-7
CDR3 protein: ASPPLAGGSYEQY

V gene: TRBV27
J gene: TRBJ2-7
CDR3 protein: ASSAAGQSYEQY